The sequence of this T cell receptor (beta chain) was determined in a study of blood T cell repertoires in COVID-19. At the level of the study: Whether acute or convalescent, the COVID-19 samples came from the United States, Italy and Spain. Sources were T cells, B-cell-depleted T cells, or PBMCs; the material itself was cDNA or gDNA.

Source study methods: Amplification with reference gene primers provided the estimates of nucleated cell counts. The table came from immunoSEQ multiplex PCR; TCRdb's copy has only in-frame clones and leaves some out. V and J calls and clone size are copied from that table; D and trimming were computed from the DNA. The sample carries 110,000 or so clones, more than 75% recorded once. The CDR3 is 14 amino acids. CDR1 and CDR2 from the germline V gene are MNHEY and SVGAGI. V was shortened by 6 bases and J by 0 bases, with 11 bases between the two germline ends. This chain links TRBV6-5 with TRBJ1-1, with a tentative D call TRBD1 (5 bases). Sample: peripheral blood. The clonotype originates from a woman aged 35 to 49 with acute or convalescent COVID-19. The CDR3 sequence is CASRTGGMNTEAFF. CDR3 coding DNA: TGTGCCAGCAGAACGGGGGGGATGAACACTGAAGCTTTCTTT.